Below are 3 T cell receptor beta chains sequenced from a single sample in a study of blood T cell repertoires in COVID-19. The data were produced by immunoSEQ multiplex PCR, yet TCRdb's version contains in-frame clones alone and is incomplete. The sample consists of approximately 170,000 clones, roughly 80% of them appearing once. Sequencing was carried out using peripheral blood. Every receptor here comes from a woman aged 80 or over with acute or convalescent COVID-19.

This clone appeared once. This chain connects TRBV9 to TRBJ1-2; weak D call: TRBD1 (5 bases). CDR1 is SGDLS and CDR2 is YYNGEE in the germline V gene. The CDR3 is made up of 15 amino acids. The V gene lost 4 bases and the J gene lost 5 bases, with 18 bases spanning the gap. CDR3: CASSPSEGKWYGYTF. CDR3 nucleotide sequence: TGTGCCAGCAGCCCTAGCGAGGGGAAGTGGTATGGCTACACCTTC.

For the CDR3, the DNA is TGTGCCAGCTCACCTGGGGGCCCCTGGGGCTACACCTTC. Encoded protein: CASSPGGPWGYTF. The V and J genes are TRBV18 and TRBJ1-2; D perhaps matches TRBD1 (6 bases). The CDR3 has 13 residues. V lost 3 bases, J lost 8 bases, and 13 bases lay in between. The germline V gene has CDR1 KGHSH and CDR2 LQKENI.

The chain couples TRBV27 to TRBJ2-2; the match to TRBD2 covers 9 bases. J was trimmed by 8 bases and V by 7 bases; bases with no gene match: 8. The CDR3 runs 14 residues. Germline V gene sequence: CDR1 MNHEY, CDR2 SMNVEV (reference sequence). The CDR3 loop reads CASNSAGGRGELFF. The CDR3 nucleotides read TGTGCCAGCAACTCTGCGGGGGGGCGAGGGGAGCTGTTTTTT.